A selection of T cell receptor beta chains follows, all from one sample in a study of blood T cell repertoires in COVID-19. Assay used: immunoSEQ multiplex PCR; TCRdb lists only in-frame clones, some missing. The data contain about 130,000 clones, roughly 85% of them singletons. Sequenced sample: peripheral blood. The source is a woman aged 80 or over with acute or convalescent COVID-19. Each CDR3 is given with its conserved first and last residue. D genes are given only for firm matches.

CDR3aa: CAISSQGQNTEAFF
v_gene: TRBV10-3
d_gene: -

CDR3aa: CASSPREMAAAFF
v_gene: TRBV12-3/TRBV12-4
d_gene: -

CDR3aa: CAITPRKEDGYTF
v_gene: TRBV10-3
d_gene: -

CDR3aa: CASSFNADQPQHF
v_gene: TRBV5-4
d_gene: -

CDR3aa: CASGRGAGEQFF
v_gene: TRBV2
d_gene: TRBD2

CDR3aa: CASSQVLRGGRGRGYTF
v_gene: TRBV4-1
d_gene: TRBD1

CDR3aa: CASSHGSHEAFF
v_gene: TRBV10-2
d_gene: -

CDR3aa: CASSVSSGGSNEQFF
v_gene: TRBV6-4
d_gene: TRBD2

CDR3aa: CASSLVATGELFF
v_gene: TRBV5-1
d_gene: -

CDR3aa: CATSVTGVGSGELFF
v_gene: TRBV15
d_gene: TRBD1

CDR3aa: CAISAGNLNSPLHF
v_gene: TRBV10-3
d_gene: -

CDR3aa: CASSEAGDSYNEQFF
v_gene: TRBV5-1
d_gene: TRBD2

CDR3aa: CATSRDLNTGELFF
v_gene: TRBV15
d_gene: -

CDR3aa: CASSQPGQGNGGYTF
v_gene: TRBV5-4
d_gene: TRBD1

CDR3aa: CASSLSGTNTEAFF
v_gene: TRBV4-1
d_gene: -

CDR3aa: CASSPSSSGNTIYF
v_gene: TRBV5-1
d_gene: -

CDR3aa: CASSQTDSGGYTF
v_gene: TRBV7-3
d_gene: -

CDR3aa: CASSVTNHRGNEQFF
v_gene: TRBV11-2
d_gene: -

CDR3aa: CAISESETGQETQYF
v_gene: TRBV10-3
d_gene: -

CDR3aa: CASSLTGVATNEKLFF
v_gene: TRBV14
d_gene: TRBD1

CDR3aa: CASSLEGVSTEAFF
v_gene: TRBV7-2
d_gene: -

CDR3aa: CASSPSGGISDTQYF
v_gene: TRBV9
d_gene: TRBD2

CDR3aa: CASSPLTGTGTEAFF
v_gene: TRBV18
d_gene: -

CDR3aa: CASSPGPNTEAFF
v_gene: TRBV18
d_gene: -

CDR3aa: CASSRAARSLSSYEQYF
v_gene: TRBV7-2
d_gene: -

CDR3aa: CSVPGQIMETQYF
v_gene: TRBV29-1
d_gene: TRBD1